This T cell receptor (beta chain) emerged from a study of blood T cell repertoires in COVID-19 (TCRdb year 2020). For context, the study as a whole: Collaborator samples came from the United States, Italy and Spain and covered acute and convalescent phases of COVID-19. The repertoires were released in a freely available public database meant as a resource for research on the immune response to SARS-CoV-2. HLA class I and class II types, where available, came from metadata supplied by the sample provider rather than from assay-based typing. Sample metadata almost always included a de-identified subject ID, COVID-19 status, age in years and sex. Samples were obtained from the ongoing ImmuneRACE study (first 160 participants) and from some 1,200 subjects provided by 6 global collaborators. The prospective study material was composed of cDNA or gDNA derived from T cells, B-cell-depleted T cells, or PBMCs. Subjects who had been exposed to COVID-19, were actively infected with it, or had recovered from it provided the deeply sampled blood TCRbeta repertoires that made up the dataset. Here is what the overall study found, with its caveats: The amount of clinical and demographic metadata varied by source and participant and was provided uncurated.

TCRbeta CDR3 regions were amplified from genomic DNA using the immunoSEQ Assay, a bias-controlled multiplex PCR. The authors processed their data as follows. Within the assay, amplification of reference gene primers was used to estimate how many nucleated cells each sample contained. Sequence reads were collapsed and filtered to measure the absolute abundance of every unique TCRbeta CDR3 rearrangement. For each sample, productive Simpson clonality was calculated as the square root of Simpson's diversity index across productive rearrangements. This is the immuneACCESS table as TCRdb keeps it, with only in-frame sequences that have V and J called. A part of the clones is gone; compared with another copy, unresolved V genes explain less than half, and the rest is unexplained. V and J calls and clone size follow that table, whereas D and trimming were derived from the DNA. Across this sample there are roughly 200,000 clones, with around 90% seen only once. 0.62% of the sample is in the top ten clones.

Note on this clone: The specificity of this receptor is unknown. Base qualities are missing; no much larger clone stands one base away.

Per the germline V gene, SNHLY is the CDR1 and FYNNEI is the CDR2. Deletion took 7 bases off V and 3 bases off J, with a span of 10 bases between the germline ends. Its CDR3 holds 13 amino acids, cysteine through phenylalanine. This entry keeps only the CDR3 DNA: 39 bases, framed from base 1. Whole blood was collected in K2EDTA tubes by collaborating institutions according to the institutions' own protocols. Collaborator samples were shipped for TCRbeta analysis as frozen whole blood, isolated PBMCs, or DNA extracted from either sample type. The clonotype originates from a man in his fifties or sixties with acute or convalescent COVID-19. Source material: peripheral blood. This chain is built from TRBV2 and TRBJ1-5; matching of 6 bases hints at TRBD1 as the D gene. The nucleotide sequence reads as follows: TGTGCCAGCACGGACAGTTACAATCAGCCCCAGCATTTT. Translated, it gives CASTDSYNQPQHF.